Listed here are 31 T cell receptor beta chains from one sample, sequenced in a study of CD8+ T cells in alopecia areata. Following RNA extraction, reverse transcription yielded cDNA that acted as the sequencing template. Here immunoSEQ multiplex PCR was the method, and the copy in TCRdb shows in-frame clones only, minus some. The table includes about 100,000 clones, 60% detected once. Treatment meaning: oral pan-JAK inhibitor, 5-10 mg twice daily. The sample was CD8+ T cells sorted from blood, taken at roughly week 58, from a patient treated with tofacitinib. The receptors derive from a human donor with alopecia areata.

The rearrangement links TRBV6-4 to TRBJ2-1, with D unclear. The CDR3 runs to 12 residues. The germline CDR1 and CDR2 sequences are MRHNA and SNTAGT. V gave up 3 bases and J gave up 9 bases, with 9 bases separating them. The CDR3 region is CASSEPCVEQFF. CDR3 DNA sequence: TGTGCCAGCAGTGAACCATGTGTTGAGCAGTTCTTC.

This clone was detected only once. In the same sample, other DNA sequences code for this CDR3. The chain recombines TRBV30 with TRBJ2-7, with D possibly being TRBD1 (6 bases). V lost 3 bases and J 6 bases, leaving 12 bases between the germline ends. The CDR3 is 12 amino acids. Germline V gives CDR1 GTSNPN, CDR2 SVGIG (reference sequence). CDR3 amino acids: CAWRYQGFEQYF. DNA for the CDR3: TGTGCCTGGAGATATCAGGGGTTCGAGCAGTACTTC.

The CDR3 nucleotides are TGTGCCAGCAGAACCCAGGACAGATTGTACAATGAGCAGTTCTTC. Its translation: CASRTQDRLYNEQFF. The J gene is TRBJ2-1, the V gene TRBV27, with D perhaps TRBD1 (6 bases). Trimming took off 6 bases at V and 4 bases at J, with 16 bases between the two ends. The CDR3 extends over 15 amino acids. Germline V gene lookup returns CDR1 MNHEY and CDR2 SMNVEV (reference sequence).

A remark on this clone: Other DNA sequences of this sample code for an identical CDR3. The J gene is TRBJ2-7, the V gene TRBV19; either TRBD1 or TRBD2 may fit D (5 bases each). V lost 6 bases to trimming and J lost 2 bases, with 14 bases between them. The length of the CDR3 is 14 residues. CDR1 and CDR2 from the germline V gene are LNHDA and SQIVND (reference sequence). CDR3 DNA sequence: TGTGCCAGTAGCCCTGGGCAGGGACCCTACGAGCAGTACTTC. Translated: CASSPGQGPYEQYF.

CDR3 nucleotide sequence: TGTGCCAGCAGTTATGGTCAGGCAGATACGCAGTATTTT. It translates to CASSYGQADTQYF. This chain joins TRBV6-6 and TRBJ2-3, with D unresolved. Per germline, CDR1 MNHNY and CDR2 SVGAGI (reference sequence). The CDR3 is 13 amino acids. V lost 3 bases and J 4 bases, leaving 8 bases between the germline ends.

This sequence joins TRBV30 and TRBJ2-7; 9 nucleotides line up with TRBD1. V lost 4 bases and J lost 6; bases outside the gene matches: 10. Germline values: CDR1 GTSNPN, CDR2 SVGIG (reference sequence). The CDR3 is 14 residues long. The DNA for the CDR3 is TGTGCCTGGAAACCCCGGACAGGGGTGGGCGAGCAGTACTTC. It translates to CAWKPRTGVGEQYF.

The chain uses TRBV5-6 and TRBJ2-1; TRBD2 aligns across 7 bases. The ends lost 2 bases at V and 4 bases at J; junction bases unmatched: 3. The V gene's germline CDR1 is SGHDT and CDR2 YYEEEE. CDR3 length equals 14 residues. In nucleotides, the CDR3 is TGTGCCAGCAGCTTAGGCGGGGGATACAATGAGCAGTTCTTC. This sequence encodes CASSLGGGYNEQFF.

The V and J genes are TRBV29-1 and TRBJ1-2; D remains ambiguous. Looked up from germline, CDR1 is SQVTM and CDR2 is ANQGSEA. CDR3 length equals 13 residues. V was cut by 4 bases and J by 4 bases, with 13 bases left in between. CDR3 residues: CSVVGGRIYGYTF. As DNA, the CDR3 is TGCAGCGTTGTGGGAGGTCGCATCTATGGCTACACCTTC.

The rearrangement joins TRBV9 to TRBJ2-1, with D possibly being TRBD1 or TRBD2 (6 bases each). The V gene's germline CDR1 is SGDLS and CDR2 YYNGEE. This CDR3 is 16 amino acids long. The V and J ends lost 4 bases and 3 bases respectively, with 17 bases between them. The CDR3 nucleotides are TGTGCCAGCAGCCCTTCGTCCGGGGGCAGCTACAATGAGCAGTTCTTC. Its translation: CASSPSSGGSYNEQFF.

This rearrangement joins TRBV7-2 to TRBJ1-2; D call uncertain. The CDR3 is made up of 15 amino acids. Trimming removed 0 bases from V and 3 bases from J, with 11 bases in between. Germline lookup yields CDR1 SGHTA and CDR2 FQGNSA. The CDR3 here is CASSLALTVHYGYTF. For the CDR3, the DNA is TGTGCCAGCAGCTTAGCGCTGACCGTACACTATGGCTACACCTTC.

The chain has TRBV7-9 and TRBJ2-2, with D possibly being TRBD1 or TRBD2 (5 bases each). Trimming stripped 1 base from V and 7 bases from J, with 10 bases between. This CDR3 spans 14 amino acids. Per the germline V gene, CDR1 is SEHNR and CDR2 is FQNEAQ (reference sequence). CDR3 sequence reads: CASSLVGTVGELFF. The CDR3 DNA follows: TGTGCCAGCAGCTTAGTGGGGACGGTCGGGGAGCTGTTTTTT.

V gene TRBV4-1 combines with J gene TRBJ1-1; 7 bases map to TRBD1. The CDR3 spans 14 residues. Germline V gene data show CDR1 as MGHRA and CDR2 as YSYEKL. J was trimmed by 6 bases and V by 2 bases; bases with no gene match: 6. CDR3 sequence (DNA): TGCGCCAGCAGCCAACCCCACAGGGGCGCTGAAGCTTTCTTT. Translating gives CASSQPHRGAEAFF.

This clone came up a few times. The chain uses TRBV5-6 and TRBJ1-1; 7 bases are shared with TRBD1. The germline gives CDR1 SGHDT, CDR2 YYEEEE. V dropped 0 bases and J dropped 8; count of bases not matched to a gene: 4. The CDR3 spans 13 residues. The CDR3 DNA is TGTGCCAGCAGCTTGGGTTCGGGACAGGAAGCTTTCTTT. This translates into CASSLGSGQEAFF.

This clone was recorded once. The V gene is TRBV5-6, the J gene TRBJ2-7, with 11 bases that match TRBD2. CDR1 SGHDT and CDR2 YYEEEE come from the germline V gene. The ends lost 3 bases at V and 1 base at J; junction bases unmatched: 3. This CDR3 has 15 amino acids. The CDR3 nucleotides read TGTGCCAGCAGCTCCCGGACTAGCGGGTCCTACGAGCAGTACTTC. It specifies CASSSRTSGSYEQYF.

The chain employs TRBV6-5 and TRBJ2-1; unclear D gene. This CDR3 contains 15 residues. CDR1 and CDR2 (germline): MNHEY, SVGAGI. Trimming left V 2 bases short and J 9 bases short, with 17 bases between. CDR3 protein: CASSYQTSGVTEQFF. The CDR3 DNA follows: TGTGCCAGCAGTTACCAGACCTCAGGCGTGACTGAGCAGTTCTTC.

This clone was observed a handful of times. The chain combines TRBV6-8 with TRBJ1-2; D ambiguous. CDR1 MNHGY and CDR2 SAAAGT come from the germline V gene. V was pared by 0 bases and J by 4 bases, with 18 bases between. The CDR3 is 17 residues long. CDR3 amino acids: CASSYSVQDRAPYGYTF. The CDR3 DNA sequence: TGTGCCAGCAGTTACTCAGTTCAGGACCGCGCACCCTATGGCTACACCTTC.

The count of this clone is one. J is TRBJ1-1 and V is TRBV4-2; the D is unclear. This CDR3 region has 15 residues. Trimming took 2 bases from V and 1 from J, leaving 11 bases between them. Germline V gene lookup returns CDR1 LGHNA and CDR2 YNFKEQ. CDR3 nucleotide sequence: TGTGCCAGCAGCCAACCTGGACGGGCGAACACTGAAGCTTTCTTT. Protein sequence: CASSQPGRANTEAFF.

This clone showed up just once. V is TRBV27 and J is TRBJ1-1, with a possible D match to TRBD1 (5 bases). The CDR3 is 13 amino acids. Germline CDR1 is MNHEY and CDR2 is SMNVEV (reference sequence). Trimming shortened V by 3 bases and J by 4 bases, and 9 bases separated the two germline ends. CDR3 sequence: CASSFNGGTEAFF. For the CDR3, the DNA is TGTGCCAGCAGTTTTAACGGGGGCACTGAAGCTTTCTTT.

This clone was counted a few times. This chain uses TRBV7-9 with TRBJ1-6; D might be TRBD1 (5 bases). This CDR3 is built from 15 residues. The V and J ends lost 4 bases and 8 bases respectively, with 15 bases between them. CDR1 is SEHNR, CDR2 FQNEAQ, per germline (reference sequence). This chain's CDR3 is CASSWGGLGDSPLHF. In nucleotides, the CDR3 is TGTGCCAGCAGCTGGGGTGGACTAGGGGATTCACCCCTCCACTTT. The complete variable domain, with remaining parts taken from reference TRBV7-9 and TRBJ1-6, reads DTGVSQNPRHKITKRGQNVTFRCDPISEHNRLYWYRQTLGQGPEFLTYFQNEAQLEKSRLLSDRFSAERPKGSFSTLEIQRTEQGDSAMYLCASSWGGLGDSPLHFGNGTRLTVT.

CDR3 sequence: CAISADRVNGETQYF. The CDR3 DNA follows: TGTGCCATCAGTGCCGACAGGGTAAATGGAGAGACCCAGTACTTC. The chain uses TRBV10-3 and TRBJ2-5, with TRBD1 matching over 7 bases. Germline lookup yields CDR1 ENHRY and CDR2 SYGVKD. J gave up 4 bases and V 4 bases, and 9 bases lay outside the gene matches. The length of the CDR3 is 15 residues.

The gene calls are TRBV15 and TRBJ2-1; the D gene could be TRBD1 or TRBD2 (5 bases each). The germline CDR1 and CDR2 sequences are LNHNV and YYDKDF (reference sequence). The V and J ends lost 5 bases and 10 bases respectively, with 9 bases between them. CDR3 length: 11 amino acids. DNA for the CDR3: TGTGCCACCAGCTCCCGGGACGAGCAGTTCTTC. This encodes CATSSRDEQFF.

V usage is TRBV4-1 and J usage is TRBJ1-2; 7 bases are shared with TRBD1. Germline V CDR1 and CDR2: MGHRA, YSYEKL. The CDR3 has 14 residues. Trimming took 5 bases from V and 4 from J; bases not matched to a gene: 7. CDR3 region: CASSKGDSSYGYTF. The CDR3 region has the DNA TGCGCCAGCAGCAAGGGGGACAGCAGCTATGGCTACACCTTC.

This clone was picked up a small number of times. The chain joins TRBV29-1 to TRBJ1-2; tentatively, D is TRBD1 (5 bases). The length of the CDR3 is 13 residues. Trimming removed 5 bases from V and 2 bases from J, with 12 bases in between. CDR1 is SQVTM, CDR2 ANQGSEA, per germline. The CDR3 DNA reads TGCAGCGTTCCCGGGGACTTGAACTATGGCTACACCTTC. Translating gives CSVPGDLNYGYTF.

The chain recombines TRBV14 with TRBJ2-7, with D unclear. The CDR3 is made up of 17 amino acids. Trimming shortened V by 1 base and J by 0 bases, and 16 bases separated the two germline ends. Germline CDR1 SGHDN, CDR2 FVKESK. CDR3 loop: CASSQVGPLDGSYEQYF. Here the CDR3 DNA reads TGTGCCAGCAGCCAAGTAGGACCCCTCGACGGCTCCTACGAGCAGTACTTC.

This clone turned up a few times. The V call is TRBV19, the J call TRBJ1-2; 10 nucleotides align to TRBD1. With 6 bases clipped from V and 5 bases from J, the junction kept 18 bases outside the gene matches. The germline V gene has CDR1 LNHDA and CDR2 SQIVND (reference sequence). This CDR3 is 18 amino acids long. The DNA for the CDR3 is TGTGCCAGTAGCAAAACTGGGACAGGGGTATTCCAATTGTATGGCTACACCTTC. Translating gives CASSKTGTGVFQLYGYTF.

The V call is TRBV15, the J call TRBJ2-2, with a weak D call TRBD1 (7 bases). The CDR3 is 14 residues long. Germline CDR1 LNHNV, CDR2 YYDKDF (reference sequence). The ends were cut back, 4 bases at V and 6 bases at J, with 12 bases in the middle. CDR3 residues: CATSIDREAGELFF. CDR3 coding DNA: TGTGCCACCAGCATCGACAGGGAGGCCGGGGAGCTGTTTTTT.

In its sample, this clone was seen a few times. The chain couples TRBV29-1 to TRBJ2-5, with TRBD2 identical over 14 bases. The CDR3 runs 14 residues. V trimming: 7 bases; J trimming: 1 base; junction bases outside the gene matches: 2. The V gene's germline CDR1 is SQVTM and CDR2 ANQGSEA. The CDR3 sequence: CSGGLAGGQETQYF. In nucleotides, the CDR3 is TGCAGCGGTGGACTAGCGGGGGGCCAAGAGACCCAGTACTTC. The full variable domain, with the rest looked up from reference TRBV29-1 and TRBJ2-5, is SAVISQKPSRDICQRGTSLTIQCQVDSQVTMMFWYRQQPGQSLTLIATANQGSEATYESGFVIDKFPISRPNLTFSTLTVSNMSPEDSSIYLCSGGLAGGQETQYFGPGTRLLVL.

The rearrangement links TRBV6-1 to TRBJ1-5; maybe TRBD1 (5 bases). Trimming shortened V by 3 bases and J by 2 bases, and 14 bases separated the two germline ends. From germline, CDR1 is MNHNS and CDR2 SASEGT. This CDR3 region has 16 residues. The CDR3 coding sequence is TGTGCCAGCAGTGATACAGGCCAAAGCGGCAATCAGCCCCAGCATTTT. It translates to CASSDTGQSGNQPQHF.

This chain uses TRBV29-1 with TRBJ1-1; D possibly corresponds to TRBD1 (6 bases). CDR1 SQVTM and CDR2 ANQGSEA come from the germline V gene. The CDR3 runs to 14 residues. Trimming shortened V by 4 bases and J by 7 bases, and 19 bases separated the two germline ends. The CDR3 region has the DNA TGCAGCGTTGTCATGGCGGGGGCACGAGGTGAAGCTTTCTTT. This sequence encodes CSVVMAGARGEAFF.

This sequence joins TRBV30 and TRBJ2-2; weak D call: TRBD2 (5 bases). The germline V and J ends were trimmed by 0 bases and 6 bases, with 26 bases remaining between them. CDR3 size: 19 residues. Germline loops: CDR1 GTSNPN, CDR2 SVGIG (reference sequence). CDR3 amino acids: CAWSVLTLGVARLPGELFF. The CDR3 DNA is TGTGCCTGGAGTGTACTGACCCTCGGAGTAGCGAGGTTGCCCGGGGAGCTGTTTTTT.

The genes are TRBV7-9 and TRBJ2-3; TRBD2 matches 7 bases. CDR3 size: 13 residues. Germline CDR1 reads SEHNR; CDR2 reads FQNEAQ (reference sequence). The trim removed 8 bases at V and 1 base at J, leaving 3 bases unmatched. CDR3 sequence reads: CASVRGGTDTQYF. CDR3 DNA: TGTGCCAGCGTACGGGGGGGCACAGATACGCAGTATTTT.